A selection of T cell receptor beta chains follows, all from one sample in a study of blood T cell repertoires in COVID-19. Libraries were prepared by immunoSEQ multiplex PCR; TCRdb keeps only in-frame clonotypes and omits some of them. The repertoire consists of 90,000 to 110,000 clones, with roughly four fifths occurring once and the leading ten covering approximately 9%. Sample: peripheral blood. Receptor source: a woman in her seventies with acute or convalescent COVID-19. CDR3s leave out the opening cysteine and the closing phenylalanine or tryptophan.

>TRBJ2-7|TRBV4-2
ASSHLRAGWEQY
>TRBJ2-1|TRBV7-2
ASSAGTSSSEQF
>TRBJ1-2|TRBV4-3
ASSQVHGVAYGYT
>TRBJ2-5|TRBV29-1
SVPKGGGQETQY
>TRBJ2-3|TRBV5-6
ASSLGGRGYTDTQY
>TRBJ1-2|TRBV6-1
ASSEAGTGAYGYT
>TRBJ2-1|TRBV15
ATSRGRGLRNNEQF
>TRBJ2-2|TRBV9
ASSVGIGGDTGELF
>TRBJ1-2|TRBV3-1/TRBV3-2
ASSSGTTRGYT
>TRBJ1-2|TRBV7-2
ASSLAGRDRGYGYT
>TRBJ2-1|TRBV5-5
ASSLGRVSYNEQF
>TRBJ2-7|TRBV3-1/TRBV3-2
ASSPSKTSWDHYEQY
>TRBJ2-2|TRBV5-1
ASSFRTGGSTGELF
>TRBJ2-7|TRBV7-9
ASSSGLVYEQY
>TRBJ1-1|TRBV5-4
ASSLEQGTEAF
>TRBJ2-2|TRBV7-2
ASRSGGNTGELF
>TRBJ2-1|TRBV12-5
ASGPPLAGDNEQF
>TRBJ1-4|TRBV2
ASSGDRDEKLF
>TRBJ2-7|TRBV15
ATSRDRDRVVEQY
>TRBJ2-5|TRBV3-1/TRBV3-2
ASSPPQGMETQY
>TRBJ1-1|TRBV7-9
ASSSPDHPGEAF
>TRBJ1-6|TRBV12-3/TRBV12-4
ASRTGLNSPLH
>TRBJ1-4|TRBV6-9
ASVGEGPDEKLF
>TRBJ1-5|TRBV9
ASSKGSGTNQPQH
>TRBJ2-1|TRBV29-1
SVGGAASGYNEQF